This T cell receptor (beta chain) was obtained from a study of cytomegalovirus exposure and HLA in healthy donors. The study's findings and limits: In a later analysis, TCR association rates varied by HLA locus: DRB1 most, HLA-C fewest. In vitro work confirmed that three CMV-associated chains recognize CMV antigens. Cytomegalovirus-associated TCR beta chains were listed, numbering 164.

The donors gave bone marrow, and they were healthy. The CDR3 length is 15 residues. V lost 10 bases to trimming and J lost 4 bases; unmatched junction nucleotides: 15. Germline CDR1 is SGHNT and CDR2 is YYREEE (reference sequence). Use of 60 Vbeta and 13 Jbeta primers characterized the PCR. Repertoires were generated with immunoSEQ multiplex PCR, while TCRdb's copy carries only in-frame clones and drops some. The table lists around 39,000 clones, 60% to 85% of them singletons. Concerning this clone: Its cognate antigen is unknown.

The source is a young man in good health and CMV-seronegative. The genes are TRBV5-4 and TRBJ2-3; 7 bases are a match to TRBD1. The sequenced sample was PBMCs. The CDR3 coding sequence is TGTGCCCTAACGCCGGATCTAGGGGGCCCAGATACGCAGTATTTT. It is translated as CALTPDLGGPDTQYF.